The T cell receptor beta chain described here comes from a study of T-cell memory formation after mild COVID-19. Looking at the study overall: TCR clusters were largely donor specific.

Study-wide points: Some clones that responded were present in memory (sampled pre-infection), which suggests cross-reactive memory joined. Among clones contracting day 15 to 85, CD4/CD8 was balanced, whereas later expanders leaned CD4+. The study found contracting CD4+ clones mainly in CM and EM and contracting CD8+ clones in EMRA.

Germline V gene data show CDR1 as DFQATT and CDR2 as SNEGSKA (reference sequence). V dropped 3 bases and J dropped 1 base, with 22 bases sitting between them. There are 18 residues in the CDR3. To note about this clonotype: What it binds is not known.

MiXCR, applied by TCRdb to the 5' RACE reads, yields one record per CDR3 protein. The sample consists of approximately 340,000 distinct CDR3 sequences, over 10% of them appearing once. The sequence came from a man younger than 35 who had mild COVID-19 (a few samples of this study predate the infection). Cell type and time point are not known. The chain links TRBV20-1 to TRBJ2-4; a possible D gene is TRBD2 (6 bases). The sequencing sample was made of PBMCs or a T cell subset sorted from them (not recorded which). This CDR3 reads CSASPLAPGGLAKNIQYF. For the CDR3, the DNA is TGCAGTGCTAGTCCGTTAGCTCCCGGGGGATTGGCCAAAAACATTCAGTACTTC.